Listed below are T cell receptor beta chains from one sample, sequenced in a study of T cell repertoires in aging, cancer and after chemotherapy. TCRdb re-analysed the multiplex PCR reads in MiXCR, keeping a single row per CDR3 protein. This sample yields 4,500 or so distinct CDR3 sequences, of which approximately 28% are seen a single time; 45% belongs to the top ten. The sample comprised blood. Receptors were obtained from a human donor in good health. Both conserved end residues are part of each CDR3. A D gene is named only where the DNA matches it firmly. Clone size is not always given. Where it is, it says once, few, many or a class for expanded clones.

j_call clone_size d_call v_call cdr3_nt cdr3_aa
TRBJ2-2 medium-sized TRBD2 TRBV27 TGTGCCAGCAGGACACTAGCGACAACCGGGGAGCTGTTTTTT CASRTLATTGELFF
TRBJ2-1 medium-sized TRBD2 TRBV6-2/TRBV6-3 TGTGCCAGCACCCCAGCGGGAGGCGGGGTGGATGAGCAGTTCTTC CASTPAGGGVDEQFF
TRBJ2-2 medium-sized - TRBV27 TGTGCCAGCAGTTTATCGGTTGGACAATTGAACACCGGGGAGCTGTTTTTT CASSLSVGQLNTGELFF
TRBJ1-3 - TRBD1 TRBV11-2 TGTGCCAGCAGCTTGGACAGGGTGGGAAACACCATATATTTT CASSLDRVGNTIYF
TRBJ2-1 - TRBD2 TRBV27 TGTGCCAGCACCCCAGCGGGAGGAGGCAATGAGCAGTTCTTC CASTPAGGGNEQFF
TRBJ1-3 medium-sized - TRBV29-1 TGCAGCGTTGCAGGGAATGGCAACACCATATATTTT CSVAGNGNTIYF
TRBJ2-5 few - TRBV6-1 TGTGCCAGCAGTGAATGGGGGGATCGGGAGACCCAGTACTTC CASSEWGDRETQYF
TRBJ1-1 few - TRBV12-3/TRBV12-4 TGTGCCAGCAGTTTACCTCTTGGGAACACTGAAGCTTTCTTT CASSLPLGNTEAFF
TRBJ1-1 few - TRBV5-6 TGTGCCAGCAGCTTTACAGGAGCCACTGAAGCTTTCTTT CASSFTGATEAFF
TRBJ2-2 - TRBD2 TRBV28 TGTGCCAGCAGGGGCAGGGGACTAGCAGCGAACACCGGGGAGCTGTTTTTT CASRGRGLAANTGELFF
TRBJ1-1 - - TRBV5-4 TGTGCCAGCAGCTTCGGGGGGGGAATGACTGAAGCTTTCTTT CASSFGGGMTEAFF
TRBJ2-1 few TRBD2 TRBV7-2 TGTGCCAGCAGCCTCCTGACTAGCGTCAATGAGCAGTTCTTC CASSLLTSVNEQFF
TRBJ1-2 few - TRBV10-3 TGTGCCATCAGTGAAGAACCAGGGAAGGACACCTTC CAISEEPGKDTF
TRBJ2-1 - TRBD2 TRBV6-5 TGCGCCAGCCAACCGACTAGCGGGGGCTACAATGAGCAGTTCTTC CASQPTSGGYNEQFF